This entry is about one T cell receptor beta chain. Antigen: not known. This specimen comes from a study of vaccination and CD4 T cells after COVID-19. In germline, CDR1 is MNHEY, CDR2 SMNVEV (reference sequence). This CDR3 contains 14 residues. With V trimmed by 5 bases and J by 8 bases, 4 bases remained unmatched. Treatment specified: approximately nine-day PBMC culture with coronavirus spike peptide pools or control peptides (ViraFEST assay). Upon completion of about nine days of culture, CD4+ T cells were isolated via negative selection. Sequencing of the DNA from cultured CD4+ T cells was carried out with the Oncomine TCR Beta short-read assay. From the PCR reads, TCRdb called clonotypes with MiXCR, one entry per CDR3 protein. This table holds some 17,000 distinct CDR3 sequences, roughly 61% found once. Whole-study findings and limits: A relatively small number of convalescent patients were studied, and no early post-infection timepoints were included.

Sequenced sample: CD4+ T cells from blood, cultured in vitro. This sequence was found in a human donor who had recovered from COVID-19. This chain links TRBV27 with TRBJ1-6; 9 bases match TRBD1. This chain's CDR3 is CASSARDRDSPLHF. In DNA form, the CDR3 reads TGTGCCAGCAGTGCCCGGGACAGGGATTCACCCCTCCACTTT.